This paragraph covers one T cell receptor (beta chain) sequence. Its specificity is unknown. 60 Vbeta and 13 Jbeta primers were used in PCR. Method: immunoSEQ multiplex PCR; TCRdb's copy keeps in-frame clones and lacks some. The sample features 50,000 or so clones, with 6% to 7.5% in its top ten. It was healthy bone marrow donors who served as donors. Germline values: CDR1 SGHVS, CDR2 FNYEAQ. V was pared by 1 base and J by 0 bases, with 20 bases between. The CDR3 length is 19 residues. The sample belongs to a study of cytomegalovirus exposure and HLA in healthy donors. Study outcomes and limitations: In a later analysis, CMV-associated beta chains were mostly HLA-associated, it appeared. Previously analyzed data showed that most TCR beta V segments were productive at a frequency of about 90% or about 30%. Most subjects' HLA-A and HLA-B alleles were reportedly predicted from TCR beta sequences.

The sequence was obtained from a woman aged 40 to 50 in good health and CMV-seronegative. The J gene is TRBJ2-3, the V gene TRBV7-6; weak D call: TRBD1 (6 bases). Sequenced: PBMCs. The CDR3 loop reads CASSLDSGGYLSSTDTQYF. For the CDR3, the DNA is TGTGCCAGCAGCTTAGATTCTGGGGGCTACCTCTCTAGCACAGATACGCAGTATTTT.